This section outlines one T cell receptor beta chain sequence together with its context. This entry comes from a study of blood T cell repertoires in COVID-19. Study-level information: Collection of acute and convalescent COVID-19 samples took place in the United States, Italy and Spain.

With 0 bases clipped from V and 3 bases from J, the junction kept 3 bases outside the gene matches. The germline V gene encodes CDR1 MNHEY and CDR2 SVGAGI. The CDR3 is 15 amino acids. Authors' methods: Reference gene primers were amplified, and this amplification served to estimate nucleated cell counts. This table comes from immunoSEQ multiplex PCR, and its TCRdb copy is limited to in-frame clones, with some not included. For V, J and clone size, that table is used; D and trimming come from the DNA. This sample has 160,000 or so clones; approximately 84% occur once, and the top ten carry around 1.3%.

This receptor was taken from a human donor with acute COVID-19. The donor label of this sample is uncertain. The sequenced sample was PBMCs or T cells enriched from blood (not recorded which). V is TRBV6-5 and J is TRBJ2-5; 8 nucleotides line up with TRBD2. CDR3 sequence reads: CASSYSGTSKETQYF. The CDR3 nucleotides are TGTGCCAGCAGTTACTCCGGGACTAGTAAAGAGACCCAGTACTTC.